This T cell receptor beta chain was profiled in a study of blood T cells in healthy people across ages. The use of a sample-barcoded 5' primer and a J-beta primer mix characterized a second PCR of roughly 7 to 11 cycles. TCRdb ran MiXCR on the 5' RACE reads and lists one entry per CDR3 protein. The data show hundreds of thousands of distinct CDR3 sequences, with approximately 50% seen just once and approximately 32% held by the top ten. The CDR3 consists of 13 residues. Germline V gene sequence: CDR1 SEHNR, CDR2 FQNEAQ (reference sequence). Trimming took 3 bases from V and 5 from J, leaving 10 bases between them.

Sequenced: blood. The TCR comes from a woman aged 60 to 75 in good health. V usage is TRBV7-9 and J usage is TRBJ2-5; D unclear. The CDR3 DNA follows: TGTGCCAGCAGCTTTGCCCGTGCGGAGACCCAGTACTTC. Protein: CASSFARAETQYF.